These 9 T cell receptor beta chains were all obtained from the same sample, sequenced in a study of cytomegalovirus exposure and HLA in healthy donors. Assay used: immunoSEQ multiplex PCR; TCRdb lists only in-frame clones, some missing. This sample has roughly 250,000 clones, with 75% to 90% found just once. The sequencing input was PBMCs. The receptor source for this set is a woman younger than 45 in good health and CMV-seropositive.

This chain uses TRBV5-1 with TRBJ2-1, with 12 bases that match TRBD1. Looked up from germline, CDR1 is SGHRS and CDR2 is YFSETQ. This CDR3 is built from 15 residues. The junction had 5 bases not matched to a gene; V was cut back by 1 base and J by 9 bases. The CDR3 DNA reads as TGCGCCAGCAGCTTGTGGGGACAGGGGGCAAGTGAGCAGTTCTTC. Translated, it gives CASSLWGQGASEQFF.

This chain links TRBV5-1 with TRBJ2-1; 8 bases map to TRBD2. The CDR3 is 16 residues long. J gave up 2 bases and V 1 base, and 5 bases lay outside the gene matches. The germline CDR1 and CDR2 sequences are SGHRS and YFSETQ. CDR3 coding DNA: TGCGCCAGCAGCTTGCAACTAGCGGACACCTACAATGAGCAGTTCTTC. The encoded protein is CASSLQLADTYNEQFF.

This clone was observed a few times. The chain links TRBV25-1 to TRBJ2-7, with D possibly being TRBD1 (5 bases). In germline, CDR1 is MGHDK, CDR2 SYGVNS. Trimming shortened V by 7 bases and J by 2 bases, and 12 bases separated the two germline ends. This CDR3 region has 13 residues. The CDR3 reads CASTDSRTYEQYF. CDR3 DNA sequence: TGTGCCAGCACCGACAGCAGGACCTACGAGCAGTACTTC.

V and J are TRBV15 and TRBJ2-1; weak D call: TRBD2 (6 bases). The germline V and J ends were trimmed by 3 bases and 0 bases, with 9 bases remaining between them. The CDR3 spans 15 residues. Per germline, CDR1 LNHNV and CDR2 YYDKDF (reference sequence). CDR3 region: CATSSLASSYNEQFF. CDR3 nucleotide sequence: TGTGCCACCAGCAGTCTAGCGAGCTCCTACAATGAGCAGTTCTTC.

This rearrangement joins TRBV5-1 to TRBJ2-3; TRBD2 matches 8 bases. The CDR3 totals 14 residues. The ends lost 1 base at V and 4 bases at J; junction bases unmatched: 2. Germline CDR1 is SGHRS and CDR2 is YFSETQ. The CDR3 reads CASSLREGADTQYF. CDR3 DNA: TGCGCCAGCAGCTTGCGGGAGGGCGCAGATACGCAGTATTTT.

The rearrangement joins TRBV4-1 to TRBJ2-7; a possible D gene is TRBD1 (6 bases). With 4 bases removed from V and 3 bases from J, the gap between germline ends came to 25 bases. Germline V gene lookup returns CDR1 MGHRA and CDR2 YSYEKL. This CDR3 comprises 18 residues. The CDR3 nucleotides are TGCGCCAGCAGCCGATTAAATACAGGGAGCGTTCAAAACTACGAGCAGTACTTC. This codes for CASSRLNTGSVQNYEQYF.

In nucleotides, the CDR3 is TGTGCCAGCAGCCCGGACTGGACTGAAGCTTTCTTT. Translating it yields CASSPDWTEAFF. The chain uses TRBV13 and TRBJ1-1; no clear D. The V end was cut by 5 bases, the J end by 5 bases, with 9 bases between. The length of the CDR3 is 12 residues. CDR1 is PRHDT, CDR2 FYEKMQ, per germline (reference sequence).

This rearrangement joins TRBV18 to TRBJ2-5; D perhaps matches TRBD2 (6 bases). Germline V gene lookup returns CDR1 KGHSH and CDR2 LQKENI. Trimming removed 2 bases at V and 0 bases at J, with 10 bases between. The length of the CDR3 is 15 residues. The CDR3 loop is CASSPFTGDQETQYF. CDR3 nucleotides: TGTGCCAGCTCACCATTTACGGGGGACCAAGAGACCCAGTACTTC.

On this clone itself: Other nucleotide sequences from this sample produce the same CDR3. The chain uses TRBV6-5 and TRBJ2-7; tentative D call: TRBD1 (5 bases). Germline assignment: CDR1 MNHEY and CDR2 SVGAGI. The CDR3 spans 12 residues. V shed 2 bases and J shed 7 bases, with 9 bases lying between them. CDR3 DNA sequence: TGTGCCAGCAGTTACAGGGGTGGGGAGCAGTACTTC. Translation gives CASSYRGGEQYF.